What follows are 23 T cell receptor beta chains derived from one specimen sequenced in a study of cytomegalovirus exposure and HLA in healthy donors. This table comes from immunoSEQ multiplex PCR, and its TCRdb copy is limited to in-frame clones, with some not included. Among more than 300,000 clones listed, more than 80% were seen once. Specimen: PBMCs. The source is a woman aged 18-29 years in good health and CMV-seronegative.

The chain joins TRBV9 to TRBJ1-1; possible D gene TRBD1, 5 bases. This CDR3 has 15 amino acids. Trimming cost V 0 bases and J 1 base, with 10 bases left between them. Looked up from germline, CDR1 is SGDLS and CDR2 is YYNGEE. The CDR3 bases are TGTGCCAGCAGCGTAGGCGGGACGCAGAACACTGAAGCTTTCTTT. Its protein is CASSVGGTQNTEAFF.

J is TRBJ1-1 and V is TRBV28; D is unclear. V lost 3 bases to trimming and J lost 1 base, with 9 bases between them. Germline V gives CDR1 MDHEN, CDR2 SYDVKM. This CDR3 region has 14 residues. The CDR3 protein is CASSFGGRNTEAFF. The CDR3 DNA reads TGTGCCAGCAGTTTCGGCGGCCGGAACACTGAAGCTTTCTTT.

The chain employs TRBV28 and TRBJ2-1; 9 bases agree with TRBD1. The germline V gene encodes CDR1 MDHEN and CDR2 SYDVKM. The CDR3 has 11 amino acids. Trimming took 3 bases from V and 16 from J; bases not matched to a gene: 4. CDR3 sequence (DNA): TGTGCCAGCAGTTTTACAGGGGGCTTCTTCTTC. Amino acids: CASSFTGGFFF.

The gene calls are TRBV29-1 and TRBJ2-7, with 8 bases identical to TRBD2. CDR1 and CDR2 (germline): SQVTM, ANQGSEA. CDR3 size: 15 residues. V was pared by 0 bases and J by 0 bases, with 4 bases of the junction left unmatched. CDR3 protein: CSVEDISGSSYEQYF. DNA for the CDR3: TGCAGCGTTGAAGATATCAGCGGGAGCTCCTACGAGCAGTACTTC.

The rearrangement links TRBV28 to TRBJ2-2; D gene uncertain. Trimming cost V 3 bases and J 4 bases, with 9 bases left between them. The CDR3 covers 14 residues. CDR1 is MDHEN and CDR2 is SYDVKM in the germline V gene. The CDR3 coding sequence is TGTGCCAGCAGTTTTGGTCTGAGCACCGGGGAGCTGTTTTTT. Amino acids: CASSFGLSTGELFF.

This clone has a handful of counts. The chain combines TRBV15 with TRBJ2-7; 9 bases fit TRBD2. The CDR3 is made up of 15 amino acids. The germline V gene has CDR1 LNHNV and CDR2 YYDKDF (reference sequence). J lost 4 bases, V lost 1 base, and 5 bases had no gene match. This CDR3 is CATSRGSGGPYEQYF. The CDR3 region has the DNA TGTGCCACCAGCAGAGGTAGCGGGGGCCCTTACGAGCAGTACTTC.

The chain uses TRBV5-1 and TRBJ2-3; 7 bases match TRBD2. CDR3 size: 14 residues. Germline lookup yields CDR1 SGHRS and CDR2 YFSETQ. V lost 0 bases and J lost 4; bases outside the gene matches: 2. Here the CDR3 DNA reads TGCGCCAGCAGCTTGGAAGGGAGGGCAGATACGCAGTATTTT. This encodes CASSLEGRADTQYF.

This clone appeared a single time. The genes are TRBV5-1 and TRBJ2-6, with a weak D call TRBD2 (6 bases). V lost 2 bases, J lost 0 bases, and 12 bases lay in between. The CDR3 contains 17 residues. Germline values: CDR1 SGHRS, CDR2 YFSETQ. This CDR3 is CASSFGGVNSGANVLTF. The CDR3 DNA reads as TGCGCCAGCAGCTTTGGCGGGGTTAACTCTGGGGCCAACGTCCTGACTTTC.

The chain carries TRBV2 and TRBJ1-2, with 11 bases identical to TRBD1. Germline V gene lookup returns CDR1 SNHLY and CDR2 FYNNEI. J was trimmed by 2 bases and V by 5 bases; bases with no gene match: 10. The CDR3 has 17 residues. The CDR3 sequence is CASSSRTGGQTNYGYTF. The CDR3 DNA sequence: TGTGCCAGCAGTTCCAGGACAGGGGGCCAGACGAACTATGGCTACACCTTC.

V gene TRBV19 combines with J gene TRBJ2-1, with D perhaps matching TRBD2 (7 bases). From germline, CDR1 is LNHDA and CDR2 SQIVND (reference sequence). There are 16 residues in the CDR3. V dropped 5 bases and J dropped 4 bases, with 18 bases sitting between them. The chain's CDR3 is CASSSPLGGLYNEQFF. The CDR3 nucleotides are TGTGCCAGTAGTTCCCCCCTGGGGGGGCTGTACAATGAGCAGTTCTTC.

About this clone itself: This CDR3 is also generated by other DNA sequences in the sample. This chain connects TRBV5-1 to TRBJ2-1; 8 bases fit TRBD1. Germline trimming cut 4 bases from V and 2 bases from J; bases unmatched to any gene: 5. Germline loops: CDR1 SGHRS, CDR2 YFSETQ. The CDR3 is made up of 15 amino acids. DNA of the CDR3: TGCGCCAGCAGCCTGGACAGGGCAACCTACAATGAGCAGTTCTTC. This translates into CASSLDRATYNEQFF.

The CDR3 spells CASRFMGGVNTEAFF. The DNA for the CDR3 is TGTGCCAGCAGGTTCATGGGCGGGGTGAACACTGAAGCTTTCTTT. The V gene is TRBV6-5, the J gene TRBJ1-1; no reliable D call. The CDR3 loop spans 15 amino acids. V gave up 6 bases and J gave up 0 bases, with 14 bases separating them. Germline V CDR1 and CDR2: MNHEY, SVGAGI.

This chain links TRBV13 with TRBJ2-7; 9 positions match TRBD1. CDR3 length: 14 amino acids. In germline, CDR1 is PRHDT, CDR2 FYEKMQ (reference sequence). J lost 4 bases, V lost 6 bases, and 7 bases had no gene match. Here the CDR3 reads CASRQTGTGYEQYF. The CDR3 nucleotides are TGTGCCAGCAGGCAAACCGGGACAGGGTACGAGCAGTACTTC.

In its sample, this clone was seen once. The chain recombines TRBV6-5 with TRBJ1-1; the D is unclear. CDR1 and CDR2 (germline): MNHEY, SVGAGI. The CDR3 runs to 14 residues. V was pared by 7 bases and J by 0 bases, with 12 bases between. CDR3 residues: CASNPRGVNTEAFF. The CDR3 DNA reads as TGTGCCAGCAACCCCCGGGGAGTGAACACTGAAGCTTTCTTT.

The V gene is TRBV7-9, the J gene TRBJ2-7; 7 nucleotides line up with TRBD1. The J segment lost 6 bases and the V segment lost 5 bases, leaving 10 bases of the junction unmatched. Germline assignment: CDR1 SEHNR and CDR2 FQNEAQ (reference sequence). The CDR3 contains 14 residues. CDR3 DNA: TGTGCCAGCAGCCCCCCGACAGGGCTTGGCGAGCAGTACTTC. Translated: CASSPPTGLGEQYF.

A note on this clone: At one end the junction does not follow the germline gene, possibly because of a read error. The rearrangement uses TRBV30 and TRBJ2-4, with a weak D call TRBD2 (5 bases). The germline V gene has CDR1 GTSNPN and CDR2 SVGIG (reference sequence). There are 12 residues in the CDR3. This chain's CDR3 is CAWSPAGGIFHF. The CDR3 DNA follows: TGTGCCTGGAGTCCCGCCGGAGGTATTTTCCACTTC.

The chain employs TRBV6-1 and TRBJ2-1; 11 positions agree with TRBD2. Looked up from germline, CDR1 is MNHNS and CDR2 is SASEGT. The J segment lost 5 bases and the V segment lost 6 bases, leaving 6 bases of the junction unmatched. The CDR3 runs 15 residues. The CDR3 region has the DNA TGTGCCAGCAGCCATCTAGCGGGGGGCCACAATGAGCAGTTCTTC. Protein: CASSHLAGGHNEQFF.

The J gene is TRBJ1-1, the V gene TRBV7-2; D gene unclear. Germline V gene data show CDR1 as SGHTA and CDR2 as FQGNSA. This CDR3 has 15 amino acids. With 5 bases removed from V and 1 base from J, the gap between germline ends came to 14 bases. The DNA for the CDR3 is TGTGCCAGCAGCCACCGAACGGGTGGGAACACTGAAGCTTTCTTT. The encoded protein is CASSHRTGGNTEAFF. Full variable domain (remainder filled in from reference TRBV7-2 and TRBJ1-1): GAGVSQSPSNKVTEKGKDVELRCDPISGHTALYWYRQSLGQGLEFLIYFQGNSAPDKSGLPSDRFSAERTGGSVSTLTIQRTQQEDSAVYLCASSHRTGGNTEAFFGQGTRLTVV.

The rearrangement joins TRBV28 to TRBJ1-5, with D unclear. CDR3 length: 12 amino acids. The V and J ends lost 6 bases and 7 bases respectively, with 10 bases between them. Germline lookup yields CDR1 MDHEN and CDR2 SYDVKM. CDR3 residues: CASSPVAQPQHF. The CDR3, as DNA: TGTGCCAGCAGCCCTGTGGCCCAGCCCCAGCATTTT.

This clone was counted a single time. The rearrangement links TRBV7-2 to TRBJ1-1, with 10 bases aligning to TRBD1. CDR1 is SGHTA and CDR2 is FQGNSA in the germline V gene. V dropped 1 base and J dropped 11; count of bases not matched to a gene: 4. The CDR3 runs to 13 residues. The CDR3 region has the DNA TGTGCCAGCAGCTTAGAGACAGGGGGCCTGGCTTTCTTT. This codes for CASSLETGGLAFF.

J is TRBJ2-1 and V is TRBV29-1; D is perhaps TRBD2 (6 bases). The CDR3 contains 12 residues. Trimming removed 6 bases at V and 5 bases at J, with 11 bases between. Germline V lookup: CDR1 SQVTM, CDR2 ANQGSEA. The CDR3 coding sequence is TGCAGCGTGCTTAGCGGAGACAATGAGCAGTTCTTC. Its protein is CSVLSGDNEQFF.

The sample holds one count of this clone. V usage is TRBV19 and J usage is TRBJ2-7, with D possibly matching TRBD1 (6 bases). Germline V gene lookup returns CDR1 LNHDA and CDR2 SQIVND (reference sequence). V lost 3 bases to trimming and J lost 3 bases, with 12 bases between them. This CDR3 has 14 residues. Here the CDR3 DNA reads TGTGCCAGTAGTATCAGGCAGGGGAGCTACGAGCAGTACTTC. Protein: CASSIRQGSYEQYF.

For the CDR3, the DNA is TGTGCCAGCAGTTTTCAGGGGGCGAGTCGTCGTGGCTACACCTTC. Translated, it gives CASSFQGASRRGYTF. V is TRBV27 and J is TRBJ1-2; 8 bases match TRBD1. The V and J ends lost 3 bases and 7 bases, in that order; junction bases with no gene match: 10. The CDR3 consists of 15 residues. The germline CDR1 and CDR2 sequences are MNHEY and SMNVEV (reference sequence).